The 18 T cell receptor beta chains listed next were all sequenced from one sample in a study of PD-1 blockade in classical Hodgkin lymphoma. Assay: immunoSEQ multiplex PCR; the TCRdb copy retains only in-frame clones and omits some. The data contain 20,000 to 25,000 clones, around 70% of them singletons. Brentuximab vedotin exposure varied among the patients, all of whom had relapsed after autologous stem cell transplantation. This specimen was peripheral blood mononuclear cells (PBMCs), taken at baseline. Receptors were obtained from a human donor with classical Hodgkin lymphoma.

This clone was counted between two and nine times. The chain is built from TRBV5-4 and TRBJ2-2; perhaps TRBD1 as D (5 bases). CDR1 is SGHNT and CDR2 is YYREEE in the germline V gene (reference sequence). The CDR3 consists of 13 residues. V was pared by 4 bases and J by 5 bases, with 9 bases between. CDR3 sequence (DNA): TGTGCCAGCAGCCCGACAGCAACCGGGGAGCTGTTTTTT. Translation: CASSPTATGELFF.

The chain carries TRBV28 and TRBJ2-1; 8 nucleotides align to TRBD1. V was pared by 5 bases and J by 7 bases, with 1 base of the junction left unmatched. Germline-derived CDR1 and CDR2 are MDHEN and SYDVKM. CDR3 length: 12 amino acids. The CDR3 DNA is TGTGCCAGCAGTGGACAGGGTAATGAGCAGTTCTTC. Translating it yields CASSGQGNEQFF.

The chain joins TRBV7-2 to TRBJ2-5; TRBD1 matches at 8 bases. From germline, CDR1 is SGHTA and CDR2 FQGNSA. This CDR3 region has 14 residues. The trim removed 4 bases at V and 4 bases at J, leaving 5 bases unmatched. CDR3 coding DNA: TGTGCCAGCAGCTCCAGGGGGCAACGAGAGACCCAGTACTTC. Protein product: CASSSRGQRETQYF.

This chain uses TRBV5-1 with TRBJ1-2, with D uncertain. The CDR3 is 14 residues long. V was shortened by 4 bases and J by 7 bases, with 17 bases between the two germline ends. The germline V gene encodes CDR1 SGHRS and CDR2 YFSETQ. The CDR3 reads CASSLDDWSAGYTF. The CDR3 DNA sequence: TGCGCCAGCAGCCTGGATGATTGGTCGGCTGGCTACACCTTC.

V and J are TRBV18 and TRBJ1-1; D possibly corresponds to TRBD1 (5 bases). The germline gives CDR1 KGHSH, CDR2 LQKENI. The CDR3 spans 15 residues. V gave up 1 base and J gave up 0 bases, with 9 bases separating them. CDR3 coding DNA: TGTGCCAGCTCACCACTAGGGACCATGAACACTGAAGCTTTCTTT. This gives the protein CASSPLGTMNTEAFF.

The chain has TRBV5-1 and TRBJ1-2; D is ambiguous. The CDR3 is 14 amino acids. Germline lookup yields CDR1 SGHRS and CDR2 YFSETQ. V was clipped by 4 bases and J by 7 bases, with 17 bases between them. The CDR3 region is CASSITTRAGGYTF. The CDR3 DNA follows: TGCGCCAGCAGCATAACGACGAGGGCGGGTGGCTACACCTTC.

The genes are TRBV27 and TRBJ2-7; 10 bases line up with TRBD1. Germline V gene lookup returns CDR1 MNHEY and CDR2 SMNVEV (reference sequence). There are 16 residues in the CDR3. V gave up 5 bases and J gave up 2 bases; unmatched junction bases: 9. This CDR3 reads CASSAEPGQGTYEQYF. Written as DNA, the CDR3 is TGTGCCAGCAGTGCCGAGCCGGGACAGGGGACCTACGAGCAGTACTTC.

The chain couples TRBV11-2 to TRBJ1-3; D gene uncertain. Trimming stripped 0 bases from V and 1 base from J, with 4 bases between. The V gene's germline CDR1 is SGHAT and CDR2 FQNNGV. The CDR3 totals 14 residues. The CDR3 protein is CASSLEMSGNTIYF. For the CDR3, the DNA is TGTGCCAGCAGCTTAGAAATGTCTGGAAACACCATATATTTT.

The genes are TRBV6-6 and TRBJ2-2; D might be TRBD1 or TRBD2, each matching 5 bases. The CDR3 is 16 amino acids. Germline CDR1 reads MNHNY; CDR2 reads SVGAGI (reference sequence). V lost 2 bases to trimming and J lost 2 bases, with 12 bases between them. The CDR3 sequence is CASSYGTERNTGELFF. The CDR3 nucleotides read TGTGCCAGCAGTTACGGGACGGAGAGAAACACCGGGGAGCTGTTTTTT.

This rearrangement joins TRBV4-2 to TRBJ2-7; 9 bases match TRBD1. Germline trimming cut 1 base from V and 4 bases from J; bases unmatched to any gene: 5. The CDR3 has 15 amino acids. Germline lookup yields CDR1 LGHNA and CDR2 YNFKEQ. The CDR3 is CASSQGWTGEYEQYF. The CDR3 bases are TGTGCCAGCAGCCAAGGGTGGACAGGGGAATACGAGCAGTACTTC.

There are a few counts of this clone. This chain uses TRBV5-6 with TRBJ1-2; tentative D call: TRBD1 (6 bases). CDR1 and CDR2 from the germline V gene are SGHDT and YYEEEE. The CDR3 extends over 16 amino acids. V was pared by 0 bases and J by 3 bases, with 15 bases between. CDR3 protein: CASSLERDTGYYGYTF. CDR3 in DNA: TGTGCCAGCAGCTTGGAGAGGGACACAGGCTACTATGGCTACACCTTC.

Only one count was recorded for this clone. The V and J genes are TRBV25-1 and TRBJ1-3; D is unresolved. Per the germline V gene, CDR1 is MGHDK and CDR2 is SYGVNS. V shed 1 base and J shed 0 bases, with 7 bases lying between them. CDR3 length: 15 amino acids. The CDR3 DNA reads as TGTGCCAGCAGTGAATCGGCTCTCTCTGGAAACACCATATATTTT. Its translation is CASSESALSGNTIYF.

Remarks on this clone: One junction end disagrees with the germline gene, perhaps due to a read error. This chain connects TRBV6-5 to TRBJ2-1; unclear D gene. Per germline, CDR1 MNHEY and CDR2 SVGAGI. The CDR3 runs 14 residues. The CDR3 nucleotides read TGTGCCATCAGTGAGACGCTTTTCCACAATGAGCAGTTCTTC. Its translation is CAISETLFHNEQFF.

This clone occurred once. The sample holds other DNA sequences that translate to the same CDR3. The chain couples TRBV11-2 to TRBJ2-1, with no clear D. Germline V gene sequence: CDR1 SGHAT, CDR2 FQNNGV. CDR3 length: 13 amino acids. V dropped 1 base and J dropped 5 bases, with 6 bases sitting between them. The DNA for the CDR3 is TGTGCCAGCAGCTTAGGGCAGAACAATGAGCAGTTCTTC. Encoded protein: CASSLGQNNEQFF.

The chain is built from TRBV7-2 and TRBJ1-6, with D possibly matching TRBD1 (5 bases). CDR3 length: 14 amino acids. Trimming left V 5 bases short and J 7 bases short, with 12 bases between. Germline V gene lookup returns CDR1 SGHTA and CDR2 FQGNSA. The CDR3 here is CASSIIDRNSPLHF. The CDR3 nucleotides are TGTGCCAGCAGCATCATAGACAGAAATTCACCCCTCCACTTT.

This clone occurred a few times. V gene TRBV7-2 combines with J gene TRBJ2-3; no reliable D call. This CDR3 comprises 14 residues. Germline CDR1 reads SGHTA; CDR2 reads FQGNSA. V was clipped by 1 base and J by 6 bases, with 11 bases between them. The chain's CDR3 is CASSLDYGSDTQYF. The CDR3 nucleotides read TGTGCCAGCAGCTTAGACTACGGATCCGATACGCAGTATTTT.

V gene TRBV25-1 combines with J gene TRBJ1-2, with a possible D match to TRBD1 (6 bases). CDR1 and CDR2 from the germline V gene are MGHDK and SYGVNS. Between the trimmed V and J ends, which lost 0 bases and 8 bases, there was a span of 13 bases. The CDR3 has 14 residues. Written as DNA, the CDR3 is TGTGCCAGCAGTGAATACGCAGGGGAGCGCGGCTACACCTTC. Translation gives CASSEYAGERGYTF.

This clone was found many times. This chain joins TRBV7-9 and TRBJ1-4, with D possibly matching TRBD1 (5 bases). In germline, CDR1 is SEHNR, CDR2 FQNEAQ (reference sequence). V gave up 5 bases and J gave up 8 bases, with 12 bases separating them. The CDR3 is 13 amino acids. The DNA of the CDR3 is TGTGCCAGCAGCAAGGGGACGGGGGAAAAACTGTTTTTT. This codes for CASSKGTGEKLFF.